Listed below are T cell receptor beta chains from one sample, sequenced in a study of control samples from healthy donors and cancer patients. Profiled with immunoSEQ multiplex PCR; TCRdb holds only in-frame clones, not every one. The sample includes over 150,000 clones, more than 85% of them seen just once. The sequenced sample was blood. These receptors came from a woman in her forties in good health. The CDR3 runs from the conserved cysteine through the conserved F or W. Each record gives: J gene, V gene, CDR3 length, clone size, CDR3 protein. Expanded clones are given a class, and other clones once, few, many or no size at all.

TRBJ2-1 TRBV5-4 12 once CASSLDWNEQFF
TRBJ1-1 TRBV27 14 . CASSLGGAGTEAFF
TRBJ1-6 TRBV6-5 15 . CASSYSGTGDSPLHF
TRBJ1-1 TRBV21-1 15 . CASSKWRTVNTEAFF
TRBJ2-7 TRBV12-3/TRBV12-4 12 . CASSGETYEQYF
TRBJ2-1 TRBV9 13 once CASSGGGSYEQFF
TRBJ2-5 TRBV27 15 . CASSYISGPQETQYF
TRBJ2-1 TRBV2 14 . CASRRLEGPPRQFF
TRBJ1-2 TRBV6-5 14 . CASRVRGKNYGYTF
TRBJ1-2 TRBV5-1 19 . CASSLKDYGDSQTNYGYTF
TRBJ2-1 TRBV11-2 15 . CASSLDGLAGGEQFF
TRBJ1-1 TRBV10-1 13 . CASSHGGNTEAFF
TRBJ2-7 TRBV2 16 . CASSEDAGTQAYEQYF